The 18 T cell receptor beta chains below all came from one sample that was sequenced in a study of T cell clones after liver transplantation. Repertoires were generated with immunoSEQ multiplex PCR, while TCRdb's copy carries only in-frame clones and drops some. The sample shows some 34,000 clones, around 94% of them seen only once. The material sequenced was CD8+ T cells from blood, taken 12 months after liver transplant. Receptors originate from a human patient who received a liver transplant. Some T cells may be graft donor cells.

In this sample, this clone turned up a few times. The chain uses TRBV9 and TRBJ1-5, with a weak D call TRBD1 (6 bases). With 4 bases removed from V and 9 bases from J, the gap between germline ends came to 11 bases. The length of the CDR3 is 12 residues. Germline CDR1 reads SGDLS; CDR2 reads YYNGEE. CDR3 region: CASSSRGGPQHF. CDR3 in DNA: TGTGCCAGCAGCTCCAGGGGTGGGCCCCAGCATTTT.

The gene calls are TRBV7-9 and TRBJ1-1; D gene unclear. This CDR3 has 13 amino acids. The V and J ends lost 4 bases and 4 bases respectively, with 10 bases between them. CDR1 SEHNR and CDR2 FQNEAQ come from the germline V gene (reference sequence). The CDR3 coding sequence is TGTGCCAGCAGCTCCCGGGCTGGCACTGAAGCTTTCTTT. It codes for CASSSRAGTEAFF.

The CDR3 is CSVEDAVAGPADTQYF. The CDR3 DNA is TGCAGCGTTGAAGACGCCGTGGCGGGCCCCGCAGATACGCAGTATTTT. The chain recombines TRBV29-1 with TRBJ2-3; tentative D call: TRBD2 (5 bases). Between the trimmed V and J ends, which lost 0 bases and 4 bases, there was a span of 17 bases. The CDR3 runs 16 residues. Germline CDR1 and CDR2: SQVTM and ANQGSEA.

The chain employs TRBV18 and TRBJ1-4; 7 bases are a match to TRBD1. With V trimmed by 1 base and J by 5 bases, 4 bases remained unmatched. The CDR3 is 15 residues long. In germline, CDR1 is KGHSH, CDR2 LQKENI. CDR3 nucleotide sequence: TGTGCCAGCTCACCACGTGACAGGGAGAATGAAAAACTGTTTTTT. Amino acid sequence: CASSPRDRENEKLFF.

The chain employs TRBV7-2 and TRBJ2-7; 7 bases are a match to TRBD1. The germline CDR1 and CDR2 sequences are SGHTA and FQGNSA. With 0 bases clipped from V and 0 bases from J, the junction kept 5 bases outside the gene matches. The CDR3 is 16 residues long. CDR3 DNA: TGTGCCAGCAGCTTAGCGGGGACAGCTTCCTCCTACGAGCAGTACTTC. Protein product: CASSLAGTASSYEQYF.

The chain combines TRBV4-1 with TRBJ2-6, with 9 bases matching TRBD1. CDR3 size: 19 residues. The junction had 10 bases not matched to a gene; V was cut back by 4 bases and J by 0 bases. Germline CDR1 reads MGHRA; CDR2 reads YSYEKL. In DNA, the CDR3 is TGCGCCAGCAGCCGACTGCCGGGACAGGGCGACTCTGGGGCCAACGTCCTGACTTTC. Translated, it gives CASSRLPGQGDSGANVLTF.

The chain combines TRBV28 with TRBJ1-1, with 8 positions matching TRBD1. V was pared by 8 bases and J by 11 bases, with 19 bases of the junction left unmatched. CDR1 and CDR2 from the germline V gene are MDHEN and SYDVKM. The CDR3 is 15 residues long. The CDR3 here is CASRSLRTGPFEAFF. The CDR3 nucleotides read TGTGCCAGCCGGTCCCTTCGGACAGGGCCTTTCGAGGCTTTCTTT.

The chain recombines TRBV5-4 with TRBJ2-7; D uncertain. Germline V gives CDR1 SGHNT, CDR2 YYREEE (reference sequence). There are 14 residues in the CDR3. Deletions cut 0 bases from V and 3 bases from J, with 10 bases between. The CDR3 region is CASSLEDQIYEQYF. In DNA, the CDR3 is TGTGCCAGCAGCTTGGAAGACCAGATCTACGAGCAGTACTTC.

The rearrangement joins TRBV9 to TRBJ2-2, with D tentatively TRBD1 (6 bases). Trimming removed 3 bases from V and 7 bases from J, with 22 bases in between. Germline CDR1 SGDLS, CDR2 YYNGEE. The CDR3 is 17 amino acids. This CDR3 reads CASSEQGGSDHVGELFF. In DNA form, the CDR3 reads TGTGCCAGCAGCGAACAGGGTGGGTCGGATCACGTCGGGGAGCTGTTTTTT.

The chain links TRBV27 to TRBJ2-5; 9 bases line up with TRBD1. Germline V lookup: CDR1 MNHEY, CDR2 SMNVEV (reference sequence). The trim removed 5 bases at V and 5 bases at J, leaving 9 bases unmatched. This CDR3 spans 15 amino acids. CDR3: CASSTRDREGETQYF. The CDR3 nucleotides read TGTGCCAGCAGTACAAGGGACAGGGAGGGGGAGACCCAGTACTTC.

This clone came up once. This rearrangement joins TRBV28 to TRBJ2-7; no clear D gene. Trimming stripped 1 base from V and 2 bases from J, with 9 bases between. This CDR3 has 14 residues. Germline lookup yields CDR1 MDHEN and CDR2 SYDVKM. CDR3 sequence: CASSLSPGAYEQYF. The CDR3 coding sequence is TGTGCCAGCAGTTTATCGCCGGGCGCCTACGAGCAGTACTTC.

The chain joins TRBV25-1 to TRBJ1-1; the match to TRBD1 covers 7 bases. With 6 bases clipped from V and 0 bases from J, the junction kept 7 bases outside the gene matches. This CDR3 has 15 residues. In germline, CDR1 is MGHDK, CDR2 SYGVNS. The CDR3 sequence is CASRGQLLMNTEAFF. The CDR3 bases are TGTGCCAGCAGGGGACAGCTCCTTATGAACACTGAAGCTTTCTTT. Complete variable domain (other parts from reference TRBV25-1 and TRBJ1-1): EADIYQTPRYLVIGTGKKITLECSQTMGHDKMYWYQQDPGMELHLIHYSYGVNSTEKGDLSSESTVSRIRTEHFPLTLESARPSHTSQYLCASRGQLLMNTEAFFGQGTRLTVV.

The V call is TRBV27, the J call TRBJ1-1; D gene ambiguous. The ends were cut back, 0 bases at V and 4 bases at J, with 9 bases in the middle. The CDR3 is made up of 14 amino acids. Germline loops: CDR1 MNHEY, CDR2 SMNVEV (reference sequence). Here the CDR3 DNA reads TGTGCCAGCAGTTTATCTAGTGGAGGCACTGAAGCTTTCTTT. The encoded protein is CASSLSSGGTEAFF.

The chain is built from TRBV28 and TRBJ2-3; 7 nucleotides match TRBD1. Trimming took 5 bases from V and 3 from J; bases not matched to a gene: 8. Germline V gene lookup returns CDR1 MDHEN and CDR2 SYDVKM. This CDR3 is 15 amino acids long. In DNA, the CDR3 is TGTGCCAGCAGTCCGGGACAGATCAAAACAGATACGCAGTATTTT. This translates into CASSPGQIKTDTQYF.

The chain carries TRBV7-9 and TRBJ2-3; the match to TRBD2 covers 10 bases. Germline V CDR1 and CDR2: SEHNR, FQNEAQ (reference sequence). This CDR3 has 16 amino acids. After removal of 6 bases from V and 2 bases from J, the junction contained 8 bases not matched to a gene. The DNA for the CDR3 is TGTGCCAGCAGGGCGGGACTAGCGTTGATCACAGATACGCAGTATTTT. Amino acid sequence: CASRAGLALITDTQYF.

J is TRBJ2-1 and V is TRBV2; TRBD2 agrees at 8 bases. Germline V gene data show CDR1 as SNHLY and CDR2 as FYNNEI. The CDR3 covers 18 residues. The V segment lost 3 bases and the J segment 2 bases; nucleotides outside the gene matches: 12. Here the CDR3 reads CASSDLGLGRGTYNEQFF. The CDR3 DNA is TGTGCCAGCAGTGATTTGGGACTAGGCCGAGGGACCTACAATGAGCAGTTCTTC.

The CDR3 sequence is CASSLAEGRYEQYF. The CDR3 DNA reads as TGTGCCAGCAGCTTGGCGGAGGGCCGCTACGAGCAGTACTTC. The chain combines TRBV5-6 with TRBJ2-7; D may be TRBD2 (6 bases). Trimming pared 0 bases from V and 3 bases from J, leaving 10 bases between. CDR1 and CDR2 from the germline V gene are SGHDT and YYEEEE. CDR3 length: 14 residues.

This clone was counted a single time. This sequence joins TRBV6-1 and TRBJ2-7; D is undetermined. Germline values: CDR1 MNHNS, CDR2 SASEGT. This CDR3 has 16 amino acids. V dropped 2 bases and J dropped 4 bases, with 18 bases sitting between them. This CDR3 reads CASSEFRDVISYEQYF. CDR3 bases: TGTGCCAGCAGTGAATTCCGAGACGTTATATCTTACGAGCAGTACTTC.